The rows below give T cell receptor beta chains drawn from one sample of a study of blood T cell repertoires in COVID-19. TCRdb's table, derived via immunoSEQ multiplex PCR, lists solely in-frame clones and lacks some. The sample consists of 200,000 to 250,000 clones, roughly 86% of them appearing once. Sequencing was done on a sample of PBMCs or T cells enriched from blood (not recorded which). Receptor source: a woman in her forties or fifties who had recovered from COVID-19. Each CDR3 is given with its conserved first and last residue. D genes are given only for firm matches. Expanded clones are given a class, and other clones once, few, many or no size at all.

v_call	j_call	d_call	clone_size	cdr3_nt	cdr3_aa
TRBV2	TRBJ2-2	-	-	TGTGCCAGCAAGCCGGAGTGGAACACCGGGGAGCTGTTTTTT	CASKPEWNTGELFF
TRBV5-4	TRBJ1-1	TRBD1	-	TGTGCCAGCAGCGAGGACAGGCGCTTGAGCACTGAAGCTTTCTTT	CASSEDRRLSTEAFF
TRBV7-9	TRBJ1-6	TRBD1	-	TGTGCCAGCAGCCCAACCGGGACAGGGGATTCACCCCTCCACTTT	CASSPTGTGDSPLHF
TRBV3-1/TRBV3-2	TRBJ1-2	-	-	TGTGCCAGCAGCCAAGACGCGGGGGGCTATGGCTACACCTTC	CASSQDAGGYGYTF
TRBV6-5	TRBJ1-4	-	-	TGTGCCAGCAGATTAGCAGCAACTAATGAAAAACTGTTTTTT	CASRLAATNEKLFF
TRBV7-2	TRBJ2-7	-	few	TGTGCCAGCAGCTTAGGCAGGGTGTACTACGAGCAGTACTTC	CASSLGRVYYEQYF
TRBV4-3	TRBJ1-4	TRBD1	-	TGCGCCAGCAGCCAAGAAGTGGGACAGGGTAATGAAAAACTGTTTTTT	CASSQEVGQGNEKLFF
TRBV19	TRBJ2-2	TRBD1	once	TGTGCCAGTAGCCGCCCCGGGACAGGCAACACCGGGGAGCTGTTTTTT	CASSRPGTGNTGELFF
TRBV4-3	TRBJ1-1	-	-	TGCGCCAGCAGCCAAGATTGGAGAAACACTGAAGCTTTCTTT	CASSQDWRNTEAFF
TRBV5-3	TRBJ1-5	-	few	TGTGCCAGAAATGTGTGCGAGCCCCAGCATTTT	CARNVCEPQHF
TRBV6-2/TRBV6-3	TRBJ1-5	-	once	TGTGCCAGCAGTTACGGTGGCGGGGGCGATCAGCCCCAGCATTTT	CASSYGGGGDQPQHF
TRBV6-2/TRBV6-3	TRBJ2-1	-	-	TGTGCCAGCAGTTATGGTAGAGTATACAATGAGCAGTTCTTC	CASSYGRVYNEQFF
TRBV11-2	TRBJ2-7	TRBD1	few	TGTGCCAGCAGCTCCAGGGGGCTGGGAGGAGGGCAGTACTTC	CASSSRGLGGGQYF
TRBV7-9	TRBJ2-1	-	-	TGTGCCAGCAGCCTAACCCCGCAAGGACTAGAGCAGTTCTTC	CASSLTPQGLEQFF
TRBV9	TRBJ2-7	-	-	TGTGCCAGCGCATCATCCCTCGGGACCTACGAGCAGTACTTC	CASASSLGTYEQYF
TRBV4-1	TRBJ1-1	-	-	TGCGCCAGCACCCCAAAAGGGGGTACTGAAGCTTTCTTT	CASTPKGGTEAFF
TRBV7-9	TRBJ1-5	-	few	TGTGCCAGGCCCGGGGGGCCGGAACCTCAGCCCCAGCATTTT	CARPGGPEPQPQHF
TRBV10-3	TRBJ1-1	-	-	TGTGCCATCAGTGTCGGTGAGGAGGCTTTCTTT	CAISVGEEAFF
TRBV30	TRBJ1-2	-	-	TGTGCCTGGAGTGTAGGGGTGGGCTACACCTTC	CAWSVGVGYTF
TRBV15	TRBJ1-2	-	-	TGTGCCACCAGCAGAGGGAGGGAGGGCTACACCTTC	CATSRGREGYTF
TRBV14	TRBJ1-1	-	-	TGTGCCAGCAGCCAGATTACAGGTACTAACACTGAAGCTTTCTTT	CASSQITGTNTEAFF
TRBV4-1	TRBJ2-1	-	-	TGCGCCAGCAGCCACGTACAGGGTAGAAATGAGCAGTTCTTC	CASSHVQGRNEQFF
TRBV6-2/TRBV6-3	TRBJ1-2	-	-	TGTGCCAGCAGCCAAGTCGGACAGCGATGGGGAGGCTACACCTTC	CASSQVGQRWGGYTF
TRBV3-1/TRBV3-2	TRBJ2-1	TRBD2	-	TGTGCCAGCAGCCAAGAGGCTAGCGGGGGGCACAATGAGCAGTTCTTC	CASSQEASGGHNEQFF
TRBV4-1	TRBJ2-7	TRBD1	-	TGCGCCAGCAGCCAAGGTCAGGGGGCCTCCTACGAGCAGTACTTC	CASSQGQGASYEQYF
TRBV25-1	TRBJ2-3	-	once	TGTGCCAGCAGTGGCGAAATCGATACGCAGTATTTT	CASSGEIDTQYF
TRBV7-9	TRBJ2-1	TRBD2	-	TGTGCCAGCAGCTCGCATATGGCGGGAGGCAATGAGCAGTTCTTC	CASSSHMAGGNEQFF
TRBV21-1	TRBJ1-6	-	-	TGTGCCAGCAGCAAAGCGCGGGGTATCGATTCACCCCTCCACTTT	CASSKARGIDSPLHF
TRBV27	TRBJ2-2	TRBD1	-	TGTGCCAGCAGCCCAGACAGGGCGAACACCGGGGAGCTGTTTTTT	CASSPDRANTGELFF
TRBV19	TRBJ2-5	-	once	TGTGCCAGTTCATCGTTTGGAGACGGATATTCGCTTGGAGAGACCCAGTACTTC	CASSSFGDGYSLGETQYF
TRBV27	TRBJ1-5	TRBD1	-	TGTGCCAGCAGTTTATGGGCAGGGGGTAATCAGCCCCAGCATTTT	CASSLWAGGNQPQHF
TRBV5-1	TRBJ2-1	TRBD1	-	TGCGCCAGCATTCTGGGGACAGGGGGGTACAATGAGCAGTTCTTC	CASILGTGGYNEQFF
TRBV4-3	TRBJ1-1	-	-	TGCGCCAGCAGCCAAGAGTCGACTGGGTCCGCCTTGAGACGGCGGAACACTGAAGCTTTCTTT	CASSQESTGSALRRRNTEAFF
TRBV24-1	TRBJ2-5	TRBD2	-	TGTGCCACCGCTAGCGGGGGGAAACAAGAGACCCAGTACTTC	CATASGGKQETQYF
TRBV6-5	TRBJ1-1	TRBD1	-	TGTGCCAGCAGTTCACAGGGGTCGAACACTGAAGCTTTCTTT	CASSSQGSNTEAFF
TRBV18	TRBJ1-5	TRBD1	-	TGTGCCAGCTCACACGACAGGGGAGTCAATCAGCCCCAGCATTTT	CASSHDRGVNQPQHF
TRBV7-3	TRBJ1-3	-	-	TGTGCCAGCAGCCCCACGGGGATCGGCTCTGGAAACACCATATATTTT	CASSPTGIGSGNTIYF
TRBV19	TRBJ2-7	TRBD2	-	TGTGCCAGTAAGCGGACTAGCGGAGCCTACGAGCAGTACTTC	CASKRTSGAYEQYF
TRBV4-3	TRBJ1-4	-	once	TGCGCCAGCAGCCAAGATCGCGGGTGGGGAACTGAAAAACTGTTTTTT	CASSQDRGWGTEKLFF
TRBV9	TRBJ2-2	-	-	TGTGCCAGCAGCCCGCACAGACAGCTCCTGACCGGGGAGCTGTTTTTT	CASSPHRQLLTGELFF
TRBV5-4	TRBJ2-2	TRBD2	once	TGTGCCAGCAGCTTGGCCTTAGCGGGGGGGCCCGGGGAGCTGTTTTTT	CASSLALAGGPGELFF
TRBV9	TRBJ1-5	-	-	TGTGCCAGCAGCGTAGGAGTGGTCAATCAGCCCCAGCATTTT	CASSVGVVNQPQHF
TRBV7-8	TRBJ2-5	TRBD2	-	TGTGCCAGCAGTCCCCTACTAGCGGGGGCCCAAGAGACCCAGTACTTC	CASSPLLAGAQETQYF
TRBV9	TRBJ1-3	-	-	TGTGCCAGCAGCGTAGCCGGACACCAAGCAAACACCATATATTTT	CASSVAGHQANTIYF
TRBV4-3	TRBJ1-1	TRBD1	-	TGCGCCAGCAGCCAAGTGACAGGGGCTCAGAACACTGAAGCTTTCTTT	CASSQVTGAQNTEAFF
TRBV19	TRBJ1-5	TRBD1	-	TGTGCCAGTACCATAACAACAGGGGTAAGTCAGCCCCAGCATTTT	CASTITTGVSQPQHF
TRBV3-1/TRBV3-2	TRBJ2-2	-	-	TGTGCCAGCAGCCCGTCCGGGACAAGGAACACCGGGGAGCTGTTTTTT	CASSPSGTRNTGELFF
TRBV6-1	TRBJ2-1	TRBD1	-	TGTGCCAGCAGGGAACAGGGGGCTGTTAACAGCAATGAGCAGTTCTTC	CASREQGAVNSNEQFF
TRBV9	TRBJ2-7	-	-	TGTGCCAGCAGCGTTGACAGGGACTTTACCTACGAGCAGTACTTC	CASSVDRDFTYEQYF